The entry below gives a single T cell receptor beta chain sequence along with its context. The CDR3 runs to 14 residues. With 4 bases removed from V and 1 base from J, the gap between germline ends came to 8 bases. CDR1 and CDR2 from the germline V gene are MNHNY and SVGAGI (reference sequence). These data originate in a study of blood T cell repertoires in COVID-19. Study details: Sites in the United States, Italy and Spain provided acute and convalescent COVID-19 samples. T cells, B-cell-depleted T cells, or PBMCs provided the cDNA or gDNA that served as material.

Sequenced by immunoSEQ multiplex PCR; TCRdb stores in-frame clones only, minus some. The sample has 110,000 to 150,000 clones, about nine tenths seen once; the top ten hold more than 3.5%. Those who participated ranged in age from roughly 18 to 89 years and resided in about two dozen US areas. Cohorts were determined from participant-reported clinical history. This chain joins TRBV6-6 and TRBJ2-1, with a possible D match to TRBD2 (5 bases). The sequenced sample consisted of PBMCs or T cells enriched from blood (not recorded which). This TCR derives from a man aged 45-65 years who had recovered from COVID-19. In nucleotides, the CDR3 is TGTGCCAGCAGTTCGCAGCGGTCCTACAATGAGCAGTTCTTC. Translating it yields CASSSQRSYNEQFF.